The rows below give T cell receptor beta chains drawn from one sample of a study of shared clonotypes between healthy human individuals. The protocol was immunoSEQ multiplex PCR, while the TCRdb copy is restricted to in-frame clones and leaves out a portion. The sample yields roughly 1,600,000 clones, around 98.5% seen once. Material: naive CD4+ T cells sorted from blood. The receptor set was obtained from a young man in good health. Both conserved end residues are part of each CDR3. A D gene is named only where the DNA matches it firmly. Part of the rows lack a size; the others show once, few, many or a class for expanded clones.

clone size | D gene | J gene | V gene | CDR3 length | CDR3 protein | CDR3 DNA
once | - | TRBJ1-1 | TRBV5-1 | 14 | CASSLAGSSTEAFF | TGCGCCAGCAGCTTGGCCGGATCAAGTACGGAAGCTTTCTTT
- | - | TRBJ2-5 | TRBV28 | 14 | CASSLRGPGETQYF | TGTGCCAGCAGTTTAAGGGGACCGGGTGAGACCCAGTACTTC
once | - | TRBJ2-7 | TRBV5-1 | 13 | CASSAGQNYEQYF | TGCGCCAGCAGCGCGGGACAGAACTACGAGCAGTACTTC
- | - | TRBJ1-1 | TRBV5-6 | 11 | CASSLKGMAFF | TGTGCCAGCAGCTTGAAGGGGATGGCTTTCTTT
- | - | TRBJ1-3 | TRBV4-1 | 19 | CASSQQGRLPPLPGNTIYF | TGCGCCAGCAGCCAACAGGGACGGCTACCACCACTGCCTGGAAACACCATATATTTT
- | - | TRBJ2-7 | TRBV4-1 | 16 | CASSQPGGGRSYEQYF | TGCGCCAGCAGCCAACCCGGGGGCGGGCGCTCCTACGAGCAGTACTTC
- | - | TRBJ1-1 | TRBV19 | 15 | CASSTDVGPNTEAFF | TGTGCCAGTAGTACCGACGTGGGGCCGAACACTGAAGCTTTCTTT
- | - | TRBJ2-3 | TRBV27 | 14 | CASNRAGRENTQYF | TGTGCCAGCAACAGGGCGGGTCGTGAAAATACGCAGTATTTT
- | TRBD1 | TRBJ1-1 | TRBV9 | 12 | CASSVTGQKAFF | TGTGCCAGCAGCGTGACAGGGCAGAAAGCTTTCTTT
- | TRBD2 | TRBJ2-7 | TRBV29-1 | 13 | CSVGGLAGGPSYF | TGCAGCGTTGGGGGGCTAGCGGGAGGGCCCAGTTACTTC
- | - | TRBJ2-6 | TRBV6-5 | 15 | CASSSGGAGANVLTF | TGTGCCAGCAGCTCCGGCGGTGCTGGGGCCAACGTCCTGACTTTC
- | TRBD2 | TRBJ2-2 | TRBV6-5 | 16 | CASSYFELAGTGELFF | TGTGCCAGCAGTTACTTTGAACTAGCGGGGACCGGGGAGCTGTTTTTT
- | - | TRBJ1-5 | TRBV5-4 | 16 | CASSLAGGGGNQPQHF | TGTGCCAGCAGCTTGGCCGGGGGAGGGGGCAATCAGCCCCAGCATTTT
- | - | TRBJ2-5 | TRBV7-2 | 14 | CASSLLFGLETQYF | TGTGCCAGCAGCTTACTTTTTGGTCTGGAGACCCAGTACTTC
- | - | TRBJ2-3 | TRBV7-6 | 14 | CASSLGQRTDTQYF | TGTGCCAGCAGTCTTGGACAGCGCACAGATACGCAGTATTTT
- | - | TRBJ1-2 | TRBV6-1 | 15 | CASSHLQGTNYGYTF | TGTGCCAGCAGTCACCTACAGGGCACCAACTATGGCTACACCTTC
- | - | TRBJ2-7 | TRBV7-6 | 14 | CASSLAGGLNEQYF | TGTGCCAGCAGCTTAGCGGGGGGTTTGAACGAGCAGTACTTC
once | - | TRBJ2-5 | TRBV6-5 | 16 | CASSYSTPLSPETQYF | TGTGCCAGCAGTTACTCGACTCCCCTGAGCCCGGAGACCCAGTACTTC
- | - | TRBJ1-2 | TRBV28 | 13 | CASSPRVVFGYTF | TGTGCCAGCAGCCCGAGGGTGGTTTTTGGCTACACCTTC
- | TRBD2 | TRBJ2-7 | TRBV6-1 | 14 | CASRRAGGPYEQYF | TGTGCCAGCAGACGAGCGGGAGGGCCCTACGAGCAGTACTTC
- | TRBD1 | TRBJ1-5 | TRBV27 | 13 | CASHATGNEPQHF | TGTGCCAGCCACGCGACAGGGAATGAACCCCAGCATTTT
- | - | TRBJ2-7 | TRBV7-9 | 14 | CASSSETNRDEQYF | TGTGCCAGCAGCTCTGAGACTAACCGAGACGAGCAGTACTTC
- | - | TRBJ1-3 | TRBV4-2 | 15 | CASSYGTVSGNTIYF | TGTGCCAGCAGCTACGGGACGGTCTCTGGAAACACCATATATTTT
- | - | TRBJ2-7 | TRBV7-8 | 15 | CASSLPHVGSYEQYF | TGTGCCAGCAGCCTGCCACATGTGGGCTCCTACGAGCAGTACTTC
- | TRBD2 | TRBJ2-1 | TRBV18 | 15 | CASSTTERGYNEQFF | TGTGCCAGCTCAACTACTGAGCGGGGGTACAATGAGCAGTTCTTC
- | - | TRBJ1-5 | TRBV2 | 17 | CASSPGLRAGSNQPQHF | TGTGCCAGCAGTCCGGGCCTGAGGGCCGGTAGCAATCAGCCCCAGCATTTT
once | TRBD1 | TRBJ2-7 | TRBV5-1 | 15 | CASSPLGQGSYEQYF | TGCGCCAGCAGCCCCTTGGGACAGGGCTCCTACGAGCAGTACTTC
- | TRBD2 | TRBJ2-5 | TRBV7-9 | 13 | CALGLAGIETQYF | TGTGCATTGGGACTAGCGGGGATCGAGACCCAGTACTTC
- | - | TRBJ2-3 | TRBV27 | 16 | CASSPHRGVGTDTQYF | TGTGCCAGCAGTCCCCATCGGGGAGTGGGCACAGATACGCAGTATTTT
- | TRBD2 | TRBJ2-1 | TRBV6-4 | 16 | CASSDRGGSSYNEQFF | TGTGCCAGCAGTGATCGAGGCGGGAGCTCCTACAATGAGCAGTTCTTC
- | - | TRBJ1-3 | TRBV12-2 | 16 | CASRPCTGKIGNTIYF | TGTGCAAGTCGTCCTTGTACGGGGAAAATCGGAAACACCATATATTTT
- | - | TRBJ1-1 | TRBV9 | 14 | CASSGQVGEAEAFF | TGTGCCAGCAGCGGACAGGTCGGGGAAGCTGAAGCTTTCTTT